Sequencing of this T cell receptor beta chain was carried out in a study of Ad26.COV2.S vaccination and SARS-CoV-2 variants. Stated treatment: some 20 received Ad26.COV2.S at low or high dose, single or two shots; roughly five received placebo; per-sample allocation not given. On day 63 after the first injection, vaccine and placebo recipients gave samples. Libraries were prepared by immunoSEQ multiplex PCR; TCRdb keeps only in-frame clonotypes and omits some of them. Of about 280,000 clones listed, about 89% are singletons. Material: peripheral blood, obtained in a trial of Ad26.COV2.S vaccine versus placebo. This receptor was obtained from a person between 18 and 59 years old who received the Ad26.COV2.S COVID-19 vaccine or a placebo.

The CDR3 sequence: CASSPPKQTSGYNEQFF. CDR3 nucleotide sequence: TGTGCCAGCTCACCACCGAAACAGACCTCGGGGTACAATGAGCAGTTCTTC. This chain uses TRBV18 with TRBJ2-1; the D gene is possibly TRBD2 (5 bases). This CDR3 contains 17 residues. Trimming removed 0 bases at V and 4 bases at J, with 16 bases between. Germline values: CDR1 KGHSH, CDR2 LQKENI.